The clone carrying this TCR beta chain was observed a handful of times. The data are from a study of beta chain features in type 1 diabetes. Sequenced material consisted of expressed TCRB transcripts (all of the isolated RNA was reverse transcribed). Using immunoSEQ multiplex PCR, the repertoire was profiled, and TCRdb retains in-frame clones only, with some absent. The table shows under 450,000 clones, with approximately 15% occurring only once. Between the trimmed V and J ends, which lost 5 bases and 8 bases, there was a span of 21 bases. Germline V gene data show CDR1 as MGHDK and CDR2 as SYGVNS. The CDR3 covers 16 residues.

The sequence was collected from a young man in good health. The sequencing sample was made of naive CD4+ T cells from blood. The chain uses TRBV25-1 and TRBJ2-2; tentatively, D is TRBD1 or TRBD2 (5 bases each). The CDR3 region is CASSSAGDPKGGELFF. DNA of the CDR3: TGTGCCAGCAGTTCCGCTGGGGACCCGAAAGGAGGGGAGCTGTTTTTT.